The rows below give T cell receptor beta chains drawn from one sample of a study of cytomegalovirus exposure and HLA in healthy donors. The table came from immunoSEQ multiplex PCR; TCRdb's copy has only in-frame clones and leaves some out. The sample lists fewer than 150,000 clones, roughly 85% occurring once. Sequencing was carried out using PBMCs. Receptors originate from a woman in her twenties or thirties in good health and CMV-seropositive. Each CDR3 is given with its conserved first and last residue. The order of the fields is V gene, J gene, clone size, CDR3 protein. Size values are once, few and many counts, or a class for expanded clones, and some rows have none.

TRBV6-5	TRBJ1-5	-	CASSPTGDSNQPQHF
TRBV10-3	TRBJ1-2	-	CAISDGRYGDTF
TRBV6-1	TRBJ2-5	few	CASSEWTGGGKRETQYF
TRBV9	TRBJ2-1	few	CASSVESGNNEQFF
TRBV30	TRBJ1-2	-	CAWSLNYGYTF
TRBV6-6	TRBJ1-2	once	CASRTRQGTTYGYTF
TRBV5-1	TRBJ1-6	few	CASSFSGTDNSPLHF
TRBV28	TRBJ1-4	-	CASTTLTYLGLHNEKLFF
TRBV19	TRBJ2-1	-	CASSFRLDSQGNEQFF
TRBV28	-	-	CASSLTGTGAYEQYF
TRBV28	TRBJ1-4	once	CASSLQQAATNEKLFF
TRBV7-9	TRBJ2-2	-	CASRPTENTGELFF
TRBV7-7	TRBJ2-7	-	CASSAYRGEQYF
TRBV4-1	TRBJ2-7	-	CASSPGTVIGSGATYEQYF
TRBV6-1	TRBJ1-2	-	CASSETRGTGAYGYTF
TRBV10-3	TRBJ2-1	-	CAISQTDNEQFF
TRBV7-8	TRBJ2-7	once	CASNDLRGIGEQYF
TRBV5-1	TRBJ1-1	-	CASSLASDSPNTEAFF
TRBV30	TRBJ1-2	-	CAWSVDPRGSGYTF
TRBV5-1	TRBJ2-7	-	CASSLGVGGLEQYF
TRBV30	TRBJ1-1	-	CAWSELGGPDTEAFF
TRBV28	TRBJ2-7	few	CASSPRSYEQYF
TRBV6-5	TRBJ1-4	-	CASRGAGGEKLFF
TRBV5-1	TRBJ1-3	-	CASSSQGASGNTIYF
TRBV2	TRBJ2-1	once	CASSVWASGVQFF
TRBV27	TRBJ2-7	-	CASSLMGTTGEQYF
TRBV5-1	TRBJ2-1	-	CASSQGRSGRADNEQFF
TRBV13	TRBJ2-3	once	CASSLGLAGGLTDTQYF